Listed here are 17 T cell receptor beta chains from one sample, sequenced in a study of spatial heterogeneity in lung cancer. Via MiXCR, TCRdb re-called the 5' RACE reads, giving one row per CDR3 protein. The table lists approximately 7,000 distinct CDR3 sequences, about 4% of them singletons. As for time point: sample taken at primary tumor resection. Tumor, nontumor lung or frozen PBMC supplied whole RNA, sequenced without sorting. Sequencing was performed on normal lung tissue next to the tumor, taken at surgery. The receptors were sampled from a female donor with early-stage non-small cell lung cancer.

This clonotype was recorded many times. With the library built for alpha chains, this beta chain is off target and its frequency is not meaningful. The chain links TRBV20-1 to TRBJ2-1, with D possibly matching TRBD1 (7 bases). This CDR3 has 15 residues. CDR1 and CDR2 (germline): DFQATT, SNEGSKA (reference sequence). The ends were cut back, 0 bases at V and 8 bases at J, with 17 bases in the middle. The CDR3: CSARDPGGSADEQFF. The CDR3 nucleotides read TGCAGTGCTAGAGATCCAGGGGGGTCCGCCGATGAGCAGTTCTTC.

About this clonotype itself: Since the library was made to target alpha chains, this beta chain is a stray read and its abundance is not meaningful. CDR3 in amino acids: CASRLRGGLGNEQFF. In DNA form, the CDR3 reads TGTGCCAGCAGATTAAGGGGTGGTCTGGGGAATGAGCAGTTCTTC. V usage is TRBV5-8 and J usage is TRBJ2-1, with D tentatively TRBD1 (5 bases). V dropped 5 bases and J dropped 7 bases, with 19 bases sitting between them. Germline loops: CDR1 SGHTS, CDR2 YDEGEE. The CDR3 is made up of 15 amino acids. Variable domain in full (rest from reference TRBV5-8 and TRBJ2-1): EAGVTQSPTHLIKTRGQQATLRCSPISGHTSVYWYQQALGLGLQFLLWYDEGEERNRGNFPPRFSGRQFPNYSSELNVNALELEDSALYLCASRLRGGLGNEQFFGPGTRLTVL.

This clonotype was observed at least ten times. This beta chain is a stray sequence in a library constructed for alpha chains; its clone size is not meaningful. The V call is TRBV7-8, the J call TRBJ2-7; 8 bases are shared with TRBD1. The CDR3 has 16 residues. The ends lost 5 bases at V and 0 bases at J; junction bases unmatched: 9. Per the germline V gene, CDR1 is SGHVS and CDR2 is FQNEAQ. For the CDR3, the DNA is TGTGCCAGCAGCCCAACCCGGACAGGGAGCTCCTACGAGCAGTACTTC. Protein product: CASSPTRTGSSYEQYF.

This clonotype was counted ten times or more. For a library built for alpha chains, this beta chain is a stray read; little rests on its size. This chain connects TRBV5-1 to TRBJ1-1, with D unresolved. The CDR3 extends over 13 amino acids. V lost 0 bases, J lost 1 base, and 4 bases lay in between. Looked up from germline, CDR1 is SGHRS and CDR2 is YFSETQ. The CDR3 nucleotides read TGCGCCAGCAGCTTGGAAGGGAACACTGAAGCTTTCTTT. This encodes CASSLEGNTEAFF. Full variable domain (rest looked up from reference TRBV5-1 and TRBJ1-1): KAGVTQTPRYLIKTRGQQVTLSCSPISGHRSVSWYQQTPGQGLQFLFEYFSETQRNKGNFPGRFSGRQFSNSRSEMNVSTLELGDSALYLCASSLEGNTEAFFGQGTRLTVV.

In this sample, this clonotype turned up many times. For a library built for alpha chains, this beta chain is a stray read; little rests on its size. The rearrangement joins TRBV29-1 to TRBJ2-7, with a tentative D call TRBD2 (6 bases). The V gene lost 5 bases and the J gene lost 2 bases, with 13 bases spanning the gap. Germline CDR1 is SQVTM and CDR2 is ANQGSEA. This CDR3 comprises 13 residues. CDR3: CSVSSGRAYEQYF. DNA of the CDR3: TGCAGCGTTTCCAGCGGGCGTGCCTACGAGCAGTACTTC.

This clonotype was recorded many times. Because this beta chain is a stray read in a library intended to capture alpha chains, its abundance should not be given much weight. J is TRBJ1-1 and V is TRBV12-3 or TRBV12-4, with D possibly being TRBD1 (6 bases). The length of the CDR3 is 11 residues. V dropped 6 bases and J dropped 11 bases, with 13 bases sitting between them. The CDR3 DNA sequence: TGTGCCAGCAGGGCACAGGGTGGTGCTTTCTTT. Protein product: CASRAQGGAFF.

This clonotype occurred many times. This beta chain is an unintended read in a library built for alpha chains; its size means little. The CDR3 nucleotides are TGTGCCAGCAGGGGGGGTCTTGTTGGCTACACCTTC. As protein: CASRGGLVGYTF. This chain joins TRBV28 and TRBJ1-2; tentative D call: TRBD1 (5 bases). V was clipped by 6 bases and J by 7 bases, with 12 bases between them. The CDR3 length is 12 residues. From germline, CDR1 is MDHEN and CDR2 SYDVKM.

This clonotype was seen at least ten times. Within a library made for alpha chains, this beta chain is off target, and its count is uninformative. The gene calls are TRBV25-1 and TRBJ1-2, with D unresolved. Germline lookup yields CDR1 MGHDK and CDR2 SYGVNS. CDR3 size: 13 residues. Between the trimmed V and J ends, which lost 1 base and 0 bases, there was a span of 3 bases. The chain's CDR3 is CASSESTNYGYTF. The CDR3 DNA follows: TGTGCCAGCAGTGAATCTACTAACTATGGCTACACCTTC.

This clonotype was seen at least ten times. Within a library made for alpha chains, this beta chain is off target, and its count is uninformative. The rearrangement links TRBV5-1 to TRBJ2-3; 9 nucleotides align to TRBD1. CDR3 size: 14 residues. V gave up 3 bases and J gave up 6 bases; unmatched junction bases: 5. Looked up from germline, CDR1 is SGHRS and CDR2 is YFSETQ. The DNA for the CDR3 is TGCGCCAGCAGCTCTACACAGGGGGCGGATACGCAGTATTTT. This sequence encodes CASSSTQGADTQYF.

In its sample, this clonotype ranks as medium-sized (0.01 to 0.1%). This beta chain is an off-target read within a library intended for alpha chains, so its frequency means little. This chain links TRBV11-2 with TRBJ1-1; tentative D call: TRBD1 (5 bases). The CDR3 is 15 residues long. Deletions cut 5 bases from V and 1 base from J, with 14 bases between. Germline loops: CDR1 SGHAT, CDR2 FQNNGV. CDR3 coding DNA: TGTGCCAGCAGCCCTTCCGGGGCGCCGAACACTGAAGCTTTCTTT. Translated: CASSPSGAPNTEAFF.

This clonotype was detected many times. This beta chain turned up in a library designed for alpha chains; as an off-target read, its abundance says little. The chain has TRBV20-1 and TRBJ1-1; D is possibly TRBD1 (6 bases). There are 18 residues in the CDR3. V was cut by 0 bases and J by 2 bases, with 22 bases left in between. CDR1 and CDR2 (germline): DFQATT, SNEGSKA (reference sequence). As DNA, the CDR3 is TGCAGTGCTAGAGATCAGCTGGGGGCTTCGGAGGGAAACACTGAAGCTTTCTTT. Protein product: CSARDQLGASEGNTEAFF.

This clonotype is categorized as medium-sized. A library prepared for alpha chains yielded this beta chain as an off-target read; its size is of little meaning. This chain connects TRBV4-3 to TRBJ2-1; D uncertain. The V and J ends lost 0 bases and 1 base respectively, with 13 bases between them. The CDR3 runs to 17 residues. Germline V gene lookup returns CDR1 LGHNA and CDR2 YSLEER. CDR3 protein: CASSQELLFSSYNEQFF. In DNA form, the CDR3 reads TGCGCCAGCAGCCAAGAGCTATTGTTCTCTTCCTACAATGAGCAGTTCTTC.

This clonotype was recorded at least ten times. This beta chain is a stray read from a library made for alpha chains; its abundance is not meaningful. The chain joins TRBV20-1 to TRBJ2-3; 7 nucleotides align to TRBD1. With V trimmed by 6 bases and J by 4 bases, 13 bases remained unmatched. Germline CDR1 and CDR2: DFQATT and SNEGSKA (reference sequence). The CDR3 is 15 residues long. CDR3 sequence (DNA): TGCAGTGCCCCCAGATTCAAGGGGGCCCCAGATACGCAGTATTTT. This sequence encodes CSAPRFKGAPDTQYF.

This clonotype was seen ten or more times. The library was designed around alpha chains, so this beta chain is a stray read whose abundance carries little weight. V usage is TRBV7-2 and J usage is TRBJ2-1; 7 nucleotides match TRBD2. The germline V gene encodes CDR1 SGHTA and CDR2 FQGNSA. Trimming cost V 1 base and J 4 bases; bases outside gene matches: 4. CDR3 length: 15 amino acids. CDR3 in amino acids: CASSLVAGEYNEQFF. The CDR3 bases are TGTGCCAGCAGCTTAGTGGCGGGGGAATACAATGAGCAGTTCTTC.

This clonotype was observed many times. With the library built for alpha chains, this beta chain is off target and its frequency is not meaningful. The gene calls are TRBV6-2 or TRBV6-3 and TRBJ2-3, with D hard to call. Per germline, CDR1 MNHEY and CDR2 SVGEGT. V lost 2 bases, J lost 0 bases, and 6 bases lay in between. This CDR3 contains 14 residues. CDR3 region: CASSYAVSTDTQYF. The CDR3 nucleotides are TGTGCCAGCAGTTACGCTGTCAGCACAGATACGCAGTATTTT.

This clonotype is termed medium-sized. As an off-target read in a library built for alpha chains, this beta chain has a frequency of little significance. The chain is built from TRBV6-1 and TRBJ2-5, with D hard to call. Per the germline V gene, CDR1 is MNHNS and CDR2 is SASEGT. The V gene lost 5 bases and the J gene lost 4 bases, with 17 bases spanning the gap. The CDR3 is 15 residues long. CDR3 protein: CASSSPGRGTETQYF. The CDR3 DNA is TGTGCCAGCAGTTCTCCGGGCCGCGGTACAGAGACCCAGTACTTC.

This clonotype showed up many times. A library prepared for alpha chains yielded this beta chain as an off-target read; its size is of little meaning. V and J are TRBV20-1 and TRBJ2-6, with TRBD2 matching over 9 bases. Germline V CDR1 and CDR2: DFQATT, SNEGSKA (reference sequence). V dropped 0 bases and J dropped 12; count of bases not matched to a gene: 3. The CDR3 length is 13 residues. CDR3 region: CSARDSGGPVLTF. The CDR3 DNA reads TGCAGTGCTAGAGATAGCGGGGGCCCCGTCCTGACTTTC.